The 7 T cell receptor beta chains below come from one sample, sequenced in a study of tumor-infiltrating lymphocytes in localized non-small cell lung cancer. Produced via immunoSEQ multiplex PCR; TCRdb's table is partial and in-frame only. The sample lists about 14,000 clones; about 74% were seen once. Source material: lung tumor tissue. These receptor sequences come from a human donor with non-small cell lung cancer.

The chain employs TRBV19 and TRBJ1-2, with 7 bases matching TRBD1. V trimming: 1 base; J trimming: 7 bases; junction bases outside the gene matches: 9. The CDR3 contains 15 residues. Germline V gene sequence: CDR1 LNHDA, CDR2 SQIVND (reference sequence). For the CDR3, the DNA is TGTGCCAGTAGTATAGCTGAAGACAGGGTGTTTGGCTACACCTTC. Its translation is CASSIAEDRVFGYTF. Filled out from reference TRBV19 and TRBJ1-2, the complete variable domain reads DGGITQSPKYLFRKEGQNVTLSCEQNLNHDAMYWYRQDPGQGLRLIYYSQIVNDFQKGDIAEGYSVSREKKESFPLTVTSAQKNPTAFYLCASSIAEDRVFGYTFGSGTRLTVV.

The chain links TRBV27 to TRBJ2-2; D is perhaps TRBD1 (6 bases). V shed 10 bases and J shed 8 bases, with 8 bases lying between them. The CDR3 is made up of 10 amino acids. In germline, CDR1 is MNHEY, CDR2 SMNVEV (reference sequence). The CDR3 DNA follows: TGTGCCACCGGGACAGGGGAGCTGTTTTTT. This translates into CATGTGELFF.

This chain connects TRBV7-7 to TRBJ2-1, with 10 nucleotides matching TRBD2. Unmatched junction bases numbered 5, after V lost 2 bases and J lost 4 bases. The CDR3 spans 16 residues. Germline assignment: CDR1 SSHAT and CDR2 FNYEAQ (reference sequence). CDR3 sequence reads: CASSLSSGGGYNEQFF. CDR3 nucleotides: TGTGCCAGCAGCTTATCTAGCGGGGGCGGGTACAATGAGCAGTTCTTC.

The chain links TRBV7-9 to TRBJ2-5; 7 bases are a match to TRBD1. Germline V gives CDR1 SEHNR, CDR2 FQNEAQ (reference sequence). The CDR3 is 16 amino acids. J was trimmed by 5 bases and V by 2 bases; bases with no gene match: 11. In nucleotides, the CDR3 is TGTGCCAGCAGCTTATTTGCTCGACAGGGTGGGGAGACCCAGTACTTC. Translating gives CASSLFARQGGETQYF.

The CDR3 sequence is CASSGPGLSYNEQFF. The CDR3 DNA is TGTGCCAGCAGCGGACCGGGACTAAGCTACAATGAGCAGTTCTTC. The chain links TRBV28 to TRBJ2-1; 7 nucleotides line up with TRBD2. From germline, CDR1 is MDHEN and CDR2 SYDVKM. V was pared by 6 bases and J by 3 bases, with 8 bases of the junction left unmatched. CDR3 length equals 15 residues.

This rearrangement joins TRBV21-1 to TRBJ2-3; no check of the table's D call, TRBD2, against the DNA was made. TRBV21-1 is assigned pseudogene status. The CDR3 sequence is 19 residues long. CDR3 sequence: CASSKYKGRSSDLFYTQYF. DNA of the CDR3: TGTGCCAGCAGCAAATATAAGGGGAGGAGTAGCGACCTTTTTTATACGCAGTATTTT.

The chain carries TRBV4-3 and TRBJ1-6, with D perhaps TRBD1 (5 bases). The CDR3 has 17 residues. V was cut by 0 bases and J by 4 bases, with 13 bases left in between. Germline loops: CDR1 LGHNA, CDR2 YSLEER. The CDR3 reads CASSQEMAGSYNSPLHF. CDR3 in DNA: TGCGCCAGCAGCCAAGAGATGGCAGGGTCGTATAATTCACCCCTCCACTTT.